This TCR beta chain emerged from a study of cytomegalovirus exposure and HLA in healthy donors. Study background: Within an early data release were about 80 million unique TCRs drawn from HLA-typed donors. Study results and caveats: Association with HLA alleles at 0.05 false discovery rate was found for about 17,000 TCR beta sequences in a later analysis.

The PCR employed 60 Vbeta primers together with 13 Jbeta primers. Method: immunoSEQ multiplex PCR; TCRdb's copy keeps in-frame clones and lacks some. Of some 150,000 clones listed, over 60% are singletons. As to this clone: Antigen unknown.

Trimming pared 4 bases from V and 4 bases from J, leaving 11 bases between. The CDR3 covers 14 residues. Germline CDR1 is SGHRS and CDR2 is YFSETQ. The receptor's source is a female donor in good health and CMV-seronegative. The J gene is TRBJ1-4, the V gene TRBV5-1, with D possibly matching TRBD1 (6 bases). The specimen was PBMCs. The CDR3 protein is CASSNGTHNEKLFF. CDR3 DNA sequence: TGCGCCAGCAGCAACGGGACACATAATGAAAAACTGTTTTTT.